Following are 3 T cell receptor beta chains from one sample sequenced in a study of blood T cell repertoires in COVID-19. The method was immunoSEQ multiplex PCR; TCRdb's version includes in-frame clones alone and lacks a portion of them. The profile shows about 180,000 clones, 75% to 90% of them singletons. The sequencing input was PBMCs or T cells enriched from blood (not recorded which). All receptors derive from a man aged 40-49 years who had recovered from COVID-19.

The rearrangement joins TRBV5-1 to TRBJ1-2; TRBD1 might be the D (6 bases). The CDR3 runs 15 residues. The ends were cut back, 4 bases at V and 5 bases at J, with 18 bases in the middle. From germline, CDR1 is SGHRS and CDR2 YFSETQ. In DNA, the CDR3 is TGCGCCAGCAGCCCGGACGGGGGGCTGGCATATGGCTACACCTTC. Translation: CASSPDGGLAYGYTF. Full variable domain (outside the CDR3, taken from reference TRBV5-1 and TRBJ1-2): KAGVTQTPRYLIKTRGQQVTLSCSPISGHRSVSWYQQTPGQGLQFLFEYFSETQRNKGNFPGRFSGRQFSNSRSEMNVSTLELGDSALYLCASSPDGGLAYGYTFGSGTRLTVV.

This rearrangement joins TRBV7-2 to TRBJ2-5, with D possibly matching TRBD2 (6 bases). The germline V gene encodes CDR1 SGHTA and CDR2 FQGNSA. Trimming cost V 1 base and J 3 bases, with 15 bases left between them. There are 16 residues in the CDR3. The CDR3 sequence is CASSLDSGVYKETQYF. In DNA, the CDR3 is TGTGCCAGCAGCTTAGATTCGGGGGTCTATAAAGAGACCCAGTACTTC.

The CDR3 reads CASSLPRGRPSNQPQHF. As DNA, the CDR3 is TGTGCCAGCAGTTTACCCAGGGGGCGGCCTAGCAATCAGCCCCAGCATTTT. V and J are TRBV28 and TRBJ1-5; 8 positions agree with TRBD1. The trim removed 2 bases at V and 0 bases at J, leaving 6 bases unmatched. This CDR3 contains 17 residues. CDR1 and CDR2 from the germline V gene are MDHEN and SYDVKM.